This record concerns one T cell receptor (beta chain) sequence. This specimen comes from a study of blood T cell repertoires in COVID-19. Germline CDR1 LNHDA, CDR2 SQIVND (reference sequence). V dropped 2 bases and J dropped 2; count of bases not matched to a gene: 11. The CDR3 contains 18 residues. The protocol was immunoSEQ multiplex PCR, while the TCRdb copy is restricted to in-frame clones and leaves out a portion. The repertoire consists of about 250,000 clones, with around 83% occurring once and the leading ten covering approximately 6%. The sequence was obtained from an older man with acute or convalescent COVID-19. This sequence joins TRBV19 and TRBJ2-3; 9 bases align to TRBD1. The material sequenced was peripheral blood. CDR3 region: CASSIYTGGVRTTDTQYF. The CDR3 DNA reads TGTGCCAGTAGTATATATACAGGGGGCGTTCGGACCACAGATACGCAGTATTTT. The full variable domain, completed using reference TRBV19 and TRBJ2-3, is DGGITQSPKYLFRKEGQNVTLSCEQNLNHDAMYWYRQDPGQGLRLIYYSQIVNDFQKGDIAEGYSVSREKKESFPLTVTSAQKNPTAFYLCASSIYTGGVRTTDTQYFGPGTRLTVL.